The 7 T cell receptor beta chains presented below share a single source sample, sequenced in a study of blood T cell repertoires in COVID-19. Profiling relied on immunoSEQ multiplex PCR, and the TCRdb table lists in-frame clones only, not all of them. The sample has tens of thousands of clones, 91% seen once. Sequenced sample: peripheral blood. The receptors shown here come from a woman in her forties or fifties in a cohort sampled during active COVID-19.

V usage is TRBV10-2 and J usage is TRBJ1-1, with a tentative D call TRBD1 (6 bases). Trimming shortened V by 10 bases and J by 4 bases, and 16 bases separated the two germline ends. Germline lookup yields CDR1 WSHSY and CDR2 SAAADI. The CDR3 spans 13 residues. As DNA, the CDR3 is TGCGCCACCCAGGGGACCCTAGGCACTGAAGCTTTCTTT. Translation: CATQGTLGTEAFF.

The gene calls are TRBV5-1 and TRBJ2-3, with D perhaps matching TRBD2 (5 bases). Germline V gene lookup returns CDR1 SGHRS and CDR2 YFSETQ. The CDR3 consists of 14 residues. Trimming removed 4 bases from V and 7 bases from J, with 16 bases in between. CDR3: CASSPSGLGNTQYF. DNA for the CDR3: TGCGCCAGCAGCCCATCGGGGTTAGGGAATACGCAGTATTTT.

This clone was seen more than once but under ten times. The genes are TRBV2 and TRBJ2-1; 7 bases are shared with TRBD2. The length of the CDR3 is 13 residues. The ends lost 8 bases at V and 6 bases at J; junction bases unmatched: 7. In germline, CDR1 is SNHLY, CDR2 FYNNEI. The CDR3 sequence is CASGWGGANEQFF. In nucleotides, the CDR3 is TGTGCCAGCGGGTGGGGGGGTGCCAATGAGCAGTTCTTC.

For the CDR3, the DNA is TGTGCCAGCAGGGACGGCGACAGGTACGAGCAGTACTTC. It specifies CASRDGDRYEQYF. The chain has TRBV6-5 and TRBJ2-7, with TRBD1 as a possible D gene (6 bases). Germline CDR1 MNHEY, CDR2 SVGAGI. This CDR3 comprises 13 residues. The V end lost 6 bases, the J end lost 4 bases, and 13 bases lay between the germline ends.

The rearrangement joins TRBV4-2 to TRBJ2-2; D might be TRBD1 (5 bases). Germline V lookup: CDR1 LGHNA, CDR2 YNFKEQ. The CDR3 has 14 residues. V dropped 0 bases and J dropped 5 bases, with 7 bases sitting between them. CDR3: CASSQDRVTGELFF. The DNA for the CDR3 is TGTGCCAGCAGCCAAGACAGGGTGACCGGGGAGCTGTTTTTT.

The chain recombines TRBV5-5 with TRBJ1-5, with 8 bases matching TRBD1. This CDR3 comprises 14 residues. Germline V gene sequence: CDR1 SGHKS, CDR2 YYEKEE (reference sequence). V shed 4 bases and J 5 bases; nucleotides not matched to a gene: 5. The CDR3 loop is CASSLGTGDQPQHF. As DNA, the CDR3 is TGTGCCAGCAGCCTTGGGACAGGCGATCAGCCCCAGCATTTT.

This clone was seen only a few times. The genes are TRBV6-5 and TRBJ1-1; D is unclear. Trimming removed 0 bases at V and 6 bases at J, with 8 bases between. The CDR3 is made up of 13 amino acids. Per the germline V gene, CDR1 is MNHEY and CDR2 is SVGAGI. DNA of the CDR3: TGTGCCAGCAGTTACTCGTTGTCGTCTGAAGCTTTCTTT. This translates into CASSYSLSSEAFF.